These 29 T cell receptor beta chains originate from one sample sequenced in a study of blood T cell repertoires in COVID-19 (dated by TCRdb to 2018 to 2020). Libraries were prepared through the immunoSEQ multiplex PCR assay. TCRdb re-hosts the immuneACCESS table, in-frame sequences only. Its copies lack some clones; in the studies checked, an unresolved V gene accounts for under half of them, and the cause for the rest is not known. The sample records about 200,000 clones, roughly 87% of which are singletons. The top ten clonotypes cover 1.5% to 2% of the sample. The sequenced sample was peripheral blood. The source is a man aged 35 to 55 with active or convalescent COVID-19.

V gene TRBV9 combines with J gene TRBJ2-5, with D possibly TRBD2 on 6 matching bases. The CDR3 runs 15 residues. V dropped 0 bases and J dropped 4 bases, with 13 bases sitting between them. The germline gives CDR1 SGDLS, CDR2 YYNGEE. The CDR3 is CASSVGPGGTETQYF. The CDR3 DNA reads TGTGCCAGCAGCGTAGGTCCAGGAGGGACAGAGACCCAGTACTTC.

This rearrangement joins TRBV6-4 to TRBJ2-3; D ambiguous. CDR1 is MRHNA and CDR2 is SNTAGT in the germline V gene. This CDR3 region has 13 residues. V lost 3 bases and J lost 4, with 8 bases in between. The CDR3 DNA reads as TGTGCCAGCAGTGATCAGCGAGCAGATACGCAGTATTTT. The encoded protein is CASSDQRADTQYF.

This clone was observed once. The J gene is TRBJ1-6, the V gene TRBV4-2; 7 nucleotides agree with TRBD1. Trimming took 3 bases from V and 7 from J; bases not matched to a gene: 6. This CDR3 spans 15 amino acids. Looked up from germline, CDR1 is LGHNA and CDR2 is YNFKEQ. For the CDR3, the DNA is TGTGCCAGCAGCCACATTGACAGGGAGAATTCACCCCTCCACTTT. This translates into CASSHIDRENSPLHF.

The V gene is TRBV10-1, the J gene TRBJ1-5; D is undetermined. Trimming took 4 bases from V and 0 from J, leaving 10 bases between them. This CDR3 spans 15 amino acids. Looked up from germline, CDR1 is WNHNN and CDR2 is SYGVQD (reference sequence). CDR3 in amino acids: CASSGTEYSNQPQHF. CDR3 in DNA: TGCGCCAGCAGTGGGACTGAATATAGCAATCAGCCCCAGCATTTT.

This clone was seen only a few times. The chain is built from TRBV11-2 and TRBJ2-3, with 10 bases lining up with TRBD2. Germline V gives CDR1 SGHAT, CDR2 FQNNGV. The length of the CDR3 is 19 residues. V lost 5 bases to trimming and J lost 1 base; unmatched junction nucleotides: 15. Written as DNA, the CDR3 is TGTGCCAGCAGCACCCTGGAGCGGGGGGGCATGTTAGGCACAGATACGCAGTATTTT. This gives the protein CASSTLERGGMLGTDTQYF.

The chain joins TRBV5-8 to TRBJ2-5; 8 bases match TRBD1. The trim removed 0 bases at V and 2 bases at J, leaving 3 bases unmatched. CDR3 length: 15 residues. Per the germline V gene, CDR1 is SGHTS and CDR2 is YDEGEE. The CDR3 bases are TGTGCCAGCAGCTTGGGGACAGGGTTTCAAGAGACCCAGTACTTC. Protein product: CASSLGTGFQETQYF.

The chain couples TRBV7-9 to TRBJ2-3; 7 nucleotides line up with TRBD1. This CDR3 contains 14 residues. Germline trimming cut 4 bases from V and 1 base from J; bases unmatched to any gene: 2. Germline values: CDR1 SEHNR, CDR2 FQNEAQ (reference sequence). CDR3 bases: TGTGCCAGCAGCTACACAGGGGGCACAGATACGCAGTATTTT. Protein product: CASSYTGGTDTQYF.

The rearrangement joins TRBV30 to TRBJ2-7; 9 bases map to TRBD1. Unmatched junction bases numbered 5, after V lost 3 bases and J lost 5 bases. Germline loops: CDR1 GTSNPN, CDR2 SVGIG (reference sequence). The CDR3 is made up of 13 amino acids. CDR3 nucleotide sequence: TGTGCCTGGAGACGGACAGGGGTCAACGAGCAGTACTTC. This gives the protein CAWRRTGVNEQYF.

The chain uses TRBV27 and TRBJ1-4, with TRBD1 identical over 7 bases. The germline CDR1 and CDR2 sequences are MNHEY and SMNVEV (reference sequence). The V and J ends lost 6 bases and 4 bases, in that order; junction bases with no gene match: 5. The CDR3 runs 14 residues. CDR3 in DNA: TGTGCCAGCAGACAGGGGTTCGGTAATGAAAAACTGTTTTTT. Its protein product is CASRQGFGNEKLFF. Full variable domain (remainder filled in from reference TRBV27 and TRBJ1-4): EAQVTQNPRYLITVTGKKLTVTCSQNMNHEYMSWYRQDPGLGLRQIYYSMNVEVTDKGDVPEGYKVSRKEKRNFPLILESPSPNQTSLYFCASRQGFGNEKLFFGSGTQLSVL.

V is TRBV30 and J is TRBJ2-7; D remains unclear. This CDR3 is built from 15 residues. Looked up from germline, CDR1 is GTSNPN and CDR2 is SVGIG (reference sequence). The V gene lost 1 base and the J gene lost 1 base, with 14 bases spanning the gap. The CDR3 protein is CAWSALSVRSYEQYF. The DNA for the CDR3 is TGTGCCTGGAGTGCATTGTCCGTGCGATCCTACGAGCAGTACTTC.

This chain uses TRBV7-9 with TRBJ2-3, with 10 bases matching TRBD1. CDR3 length: 16 amino acids. In germline, CDR1 is SEHNR, CDR2 FQNEAQ (reference sequence). V was pared by 3 bases and J by 6 bases, with 9 bases of the junction left unmatched. The CDR3 protein is CASSFRQGARLDTQYF. Here the CDR3 DNA reads TGTGCCAGCAGCTTCCGACAGGGGGCAAGATTGGATACGCAGTATTTT.

This chain connects TRBV6-5 to TRBJ2-5, with D possibly being TRBD2 (7 bases). Germline-derived CDR1 and CDR2 are MNHEY and SVGAGI. Trimming pared 7 bases from V and 5 bases from J, leaving 14 bases between. The CDR3 consists of 13 residues. CDR3 loop: CASKSGGRETQYF. As DNA, the CDR3 is TGTGCCAGCAAGTCGGGGGGCCGGGAGACCCAGTACTTC.

J is TRBJ1-1 and V is TRBV15; 8 bases map to TRBD1. CDR1 is LNHNV, CDR2 YYDKDF, per germline (reference sequence). Unmatched junction bases numbered 13, after V lost 0 bases and J lost 4 bases. The CDR3 loop spans 18 amino acids. CDR3 sequence: CATSRDSVDRDSVTEAFF. The CDR3 bases are TGTGCCACCAGCAGAGATTCGGTGGACAGGGATTCGGTCACTGAAGCTTTCTTT.

This clone occurred a few times. This chain uses TRBV19 with TRBJ1-2, with a weak D call TRBD1 (5 bases). The CDR3 totals 14 residues. The V end was cut by 6 bases, the J end by 5 bases, with 16 bases between. Germline V gene data show CDR1 as LNHDA and CDR2 as SQIVND (reference sequence). The CDR3: CASSWTTSLYGYTF. In DNA form, the CDR3 reads TGTGCCAGTAGCTGGACAACCTCCCTTTATGGCTACACCTTC.

This clone was detected only once. This chain links TRBV4-1 with TRBJ1-4, with D possibly TRBD1 on 6 matching bases. Germline V gene data show CDR1 as MGHRA and CDR2 as YSYEKL. CDR3 length: 15 residues. The germline V and J ends were trimmed by 0 bases and 7 bases, with 12 bases remaining between them. The CDR3 spells CASSQDLGAGEKLFF. CDR3 in DNA: TGCGCCAGCAGCCAAGATTTGGGGGCAGGTGAAAAACTGTTTTTT.

This chain uses TRBV5-1 with TRBJ2-1; TRBD2 matches at 8 bases. V lost 2 bases, J lost 4 bases, and 5 bases stayed unmatched. There are 15 residues in the CDR3. Germline V gene sequence: CDR1 SGHRS, CDR2 YFSETQ. The CDR3 here is CASSFTSGGYNEQFF. In nucleotides, the CDR3 is TGCGCCAGCAGCTTTACTAGCGGAGGTTACAATGAGCAGTTCTTC.

The CDR3 DNA sequence: TGCGCCAGCACGCGGGGACCCCTGCCCGATGAGCAGTTCTTC. Residues: CASTRGPLPDEQFF. The chain has TRBV4-1 and TRBJ2-1; TRBD2 might be the D (6 bases). CDR3 size: 14 residues. Germline lookup yields CDR1 MGHRA and CDR2 YSYEKL. Trimming removed 7 bases from V and 8 bases from J, with 18 bases in between.

V and J are TRBV19 and TRBJ1-2; possible D gene TRBD1, 6 bases. Trimming left V 5 bases short and J 4 bases short, with 17 bases between. The CDR3 runs 15 residues. The germline gives CDR1 LNHDA, CDR2 SQIVND (reference sequence). The CDR3: CASSVDRLTLYGYTF. In DNA form, the CDR3 reads TGTGCCAGTAGTGTGGACAGACTCACCCTCTATGGCTACACCTTC.

The J gene is TRBJ2-2, the V gene TRBV5-6, with TRBD1 matching over 9 bases. Germline CDR1 SGHDT, CDR2 YYEEEE. The CDR3 runs to 17 residues. The V gene end was trimmed by 3 bases and the J gene end by 6 bases; junction bases not matched to a gene: 12. The CDR3 spells CASSSATGGLASGELFF. As DNA, the CDR3 is TGTGCCAGCAGCTCGGCAACAGGGGGCCTTGCTTCCGGGGAGCTGTTTTTT. Full variable domain (rest looked up from reference TRBV5-6 and TRBJ2-2): DAGVTQSPTHLIKTRGQQVTLRCSPKSGHDTVSWYQQALGQGPQFIFQYYEEEERQRGNFPDRFSGHQFPNYSSELNVNALLLGDSALYLCASSSATGGLASGELFFGEGSRLTVL.

A few counts support this clone. The V gene is TRBV28, the J gene TRBJ1-5, with D possibly TRBD1 on 6 matching bases. CDR3 size: 16 residues. Trimming removed 5 bases from V and 6 bases from J, with 20 bases in between. CDR1 and CDR2 (germline): MDHEN, SYDVKM. The CDR3 bases are TGTGCCAGCAGTCCAAGCCCCAGGGGAAGGTCTCAGCCCCAGCATTTT. Amino acid sequence: CASSPSPRGRSQPQHF.

The gene calls are TRBV2 and TRBJ1-5, with D uncertain. Trimming took 6 bases from V and 9 from J, leaving 12 bases between them. CDR1 SNHLY and CDR2 FYNNEI come from the germline V gene. The CDR3 spans 12 residues. The CDR3 is CASSDYERPQHF. DNA for the CDR3: TGTGCCAGCAGCGACTATGAGCGGCCCCAGCATTTT.

The CDR3 region is CASSSGLATYEQYF. CDR3 sequence (DNA): TGTGCCAGCAGCTCGGGACTAGCCACCTACGAGCAGTACTTC. This sequence joins TRBV11-2 and TRBJ2-7, with 9 bases lining up with TRBD2. The germline CDR1 and CDR2 sequences are SGHAT and FQNNGV. J gave up 2 bases and V 4 bases, and 3 bases lay outside the gene matches. This CDR3 contains 14 residues.

The V gene is TRBV28, the J gene TRBJ1-1; no definite D call. With 3 bases removed from V and 3 bases from J, the gap between germline ends came to 11 bases. Per the germline V gene, CDR1 is MDHEN and CDR2 is SYDVKM. This CDR3 is built from 14 residues. CDR3 sequence (DNA): TGTGCCAGCAGTTTCATATTCGGGGACACTGAAGCTTTCTTT. Translating gives CASSFIFGDTEAFF.

The V gene is TRBV19, the J gene TRBJ2-7, with TRBD1 identical over 10 bases. V trimming: 5 bases; J trimming: 5 bases; junction bases outside the gene matches: 12. Germline V gene sequence: CDR1 LNHDA, CDR2 SQIVND (reference sequence). This CDR3 comprises 16 residues. The CDR3 reads CASSARGGQGFHEQYF. The CDR3 DNA is TGTGCCAGTAGTGCCAGGGGGGGACAGGGGTTCCACGAGCAGTACTTC.

V gene TRBV4-2 combines with J gene TRBJ2-3; 11 nucleotides align to TRBD2. There are 15 residues in the CDR3. V was clipped by 6 bases and J by 7 bases; unmatched bases: 9. Looked up from germline, CDR1 is LGHNA and CDR2 is YNFKEQ. The CDR3 nucleotides read TGTGCCAGCAGTCCCGTAGCGGGAGGGCATAATACGCAGTATTTT. Its translation: CASSPVAGGHNTQYF.

This sequence joins TRBV5-4 and TRBJ1-1; TRBD1 matches 9 bases. CDR1 is SGHNT and CDR2 is YYREEE in the germline V gene (reference sequence). After removal of 0 bases from V and 0 bases from J, the junction contained 6 bases not matched to a gene. This CDR3 spans 17 amino acids. The CDR3 coding sequence is TGTGCCAGCAGCTTGGCTGGACAGGGGTTTTTGAACACTGAAGCTTTCTTT. Encoded protein: CASSLAGQGFLNTEAFF.

V and J are TRBV2 and TRBJ1-6; TRBD1 agrees at 9 bases. CDR1 is SNHLY, CDR2 FYNNEI, per germline. This CDR3 has 14 residues. Losses at the gene ends were 7 bases for V and 10 bases for J; bases not matched to a gene: 8. The CDR3 nucleotides read TGTGCCAGCATTCGGGACAGGGTTGGGTCACCCCTCCACTTT. This sequence encodes CASIRDRVGSPLHF.

The chain has TRBV27 and TRBJ1-5, with TRBD1 identical over 9 bases. The germline V gene has CDR1 MNHEY and CDR2 SMNVEV (reference sequence). This CDR3 is 17 amino acids long. The trim removed 5 bases at V and 6 bases at J, leaving 14 bases unmatched. CDR3 loop: CASSQFGGQGFSQPQHF. The CDR3 nucleotides are TGTGCCAGCAGTCAATTTGGGGGACAGGGCTTCAGTCAGCCCCAGCATTTT.

This chain joins TRBV4-1 and TRBJ2-2, with 7 bases matching TRBD2. The CDR3 length is 16 residues. V lost 4 bases, J lost 4 bases, and 9 bases stayed unmatched. Germline V CDR1 and CDR2: MGHRA, YSYEKL. The DNA for the CDR3 is TGCGCCAGCAGCCCTTTAACGGGGGGAAGCACCGGGGAGCTGTTTTTT. Protein product: CASSPLTGGSTGELFF.